Described below is a single T cell receptor beta chain sequence and its context. This sample stems from a study of shared clonotypes between healthy human individuals. Study context: For every donor, three CD4 naive, three CD4 memory, two CD8 naive and one CD8 memory plates were used.

Unmatched junction bases numbered 4, after V lost 1 base and J lost 5 bases. The CDR3 totals 14 residues. From germline, CDR1 is MGHRA and CDR2 YSYEKL. Deep-level running was used for the assay. Assay used: immunoSEQ multiplex PCR; TCRdb lists only in-frame clones, some missing. The sample carries hundreds of thousands of clones, roughly 92% recorded once. Terminally differentiated effector memory CD45RA+ cells were excluded by CCR7 positive selection of CD45RO-negative cells. The TCR originated in a man aged 25 to 40 in good health. The chain has TRBV4-1 and TRBJ2-5; TRBD1 agrees at 7 bases. Sequenced: naive CD8+ T cells sorted from blood. CDR3: CASSQVGRGETQYF. The CDR3 DNA reads as TGCGCCAGCAGCCAAGTGGGCAGGGGGGAGACCCAGTACTTC.